This TCR beta chain was documented in a study of OX40 agonist ivuxolimab in advanced cancers. About the research overall: Dose-escalation cases comprised hepatocellular carcinoma, melanoma, renal cell or head and neck cancer. Those enrolled were 82.7% male, with a mean age of around 60 years and ages from about 20 to 80.

Germline assignment: CDR1 MGHRA and CDR2 YSYEKL. This CDR3 has 14 residues. The V and J ends lost 4 bases and 1 base respectively, with 11 bases between them. Libraries were prepared by immunoSEQ multiplex PCR; TCRdb keeps only in-frame clonotypes and omits some of them. The profile shows 15,000 to 25,000 clones, nearly 70% of them singletons. The clonotype was recovered from an adult with an advanced solid tumor such as melanoma, head and neck, liver or kidney cancer. The chain has TRBV4-1 and TRBJ2-7, with D unresolved. Sequenced here: CD4+ or CD8+ T cells sorted from blood, sampled in a trial of the OX40 agonist ivuxolimab. CDR3 protein: CASSPMDRSYEQYF. The CDR3 DNA sequence: TGCGCCAGCAGCCCTATGGACCGTTCCTACGAGCAGTACTTC.